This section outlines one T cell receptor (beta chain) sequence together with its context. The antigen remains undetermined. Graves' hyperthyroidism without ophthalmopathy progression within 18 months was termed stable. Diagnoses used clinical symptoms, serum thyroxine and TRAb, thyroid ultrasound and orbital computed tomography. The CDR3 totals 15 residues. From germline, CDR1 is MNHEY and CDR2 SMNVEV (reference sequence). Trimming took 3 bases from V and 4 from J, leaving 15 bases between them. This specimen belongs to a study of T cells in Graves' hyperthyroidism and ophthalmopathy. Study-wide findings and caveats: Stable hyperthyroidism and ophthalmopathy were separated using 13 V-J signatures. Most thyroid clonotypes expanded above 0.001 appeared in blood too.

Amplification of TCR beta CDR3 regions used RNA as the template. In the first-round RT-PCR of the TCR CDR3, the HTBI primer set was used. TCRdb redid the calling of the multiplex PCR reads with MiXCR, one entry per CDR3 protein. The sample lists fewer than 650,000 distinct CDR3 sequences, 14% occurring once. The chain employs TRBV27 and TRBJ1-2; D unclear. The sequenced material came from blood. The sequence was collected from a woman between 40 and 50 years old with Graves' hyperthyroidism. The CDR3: CASSFEGVSFYGYTF. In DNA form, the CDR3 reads TGTGCCAGCAGTTTCGAGGGTGTCTCCTTCTATGGCTACACCTTC.